This T cell receptor beta chain comes out of a study of cytomegalovirus exposure and HLA in healthy donors. The CDR3 is made up of 17 amino acids. The ends lost 3 bases at V and 5 bases at J; junction bases unmatched: 11. The germline gives CDR1 SGHTA, CDR2 FQGNSA. Overall study results and limits: Published work reported that the classifier diagnosed cytomegalovirus status with high specificity and sensitivity.

Worth noting for this clone: Its specificity is not known.

13 Jbeta primers and 60 Vbeta primers were used for the PCR. Assay: immunoSEQ multiplex PCR; the TCRdb copy retains only in-frame clones and omits some. The table includes around 97,000 clones, about three quarters detected once. Sequencing was performed on PBMCs. This clonotype was sampled from a man aged 35-49 years in good health and CMV-seronegative. The rearrangement uses TRBV7-2 and TRBJ2-5; 11 positions agree with TRBD2. The CDR3 spells CASSFAPIAGGLETQYF. The CDR3 coding sequence is TGTGCCAGCAGCTTTGCACCGATAGCGGGGGGGCTTGAGACCCAGTACTTC.